Here is one TCR beta chain with its context. This entry comes from a study of blood T cell repertoires in COVID-19. The table came from immunoSEQ multiplex PCR; TCRdb's copy has only in-frame clones and leaves some out. The sample consists of about 140,000 clones, 81% of them appearing once. CDR1 is KGHSH and CDR2 is LQKENI in the germline V gene. This CDR3 has 14 amino acids. V lost 3 bases and J lost 7; bases outside the gene matches: 6. Sequenced input: peripheral blood. This chain links TRBV18 with TRBJ2-1; TRBD2 matches at 7 bases. The sequence was collected from a human donor in a cohort sampled during active COVID-19. As DNA, the CDR3 is TGTGCCAGCTCACCTGCCTCGGGGGGAAATGAGCAGTTCTTC. This gives the protein CASSPASGGNEQFF.